A selection of T cell receptor beta chains follows, all from one sample in a study of blood T cell repertoires in COVID-19. Sequenced by immunoSEQ multiplex PCR; TCRdb stores in-frame clones only, minus some. The data contain tens of thousands of clones, 75% to 90% of them singletons. The specimen sequenced was peripheral blood. These receptors all stem from a human donor in a cohort sampled during active COVID-19. CDR3s leave out the opening cysteine and the closing phenylalanine or tryptophan. Fields, in order: J gene, clone size, V gene, CDR3 protein. Rows may omit the clone size; those that give it use once, few, many or a size class.

TRBJ2-1 | once | TRBV21-1 | ASSESQGCPPSSYNEQF
TRBJ2-5 | . | TRBV30 | AWSVGASTQY
TRBJ1-5 | many | TRBV19 | ASSARDRGFGQPQH
TRBJ2-2 | . | TRBV4-1 | ASSQEGQGFTGELF
TRBJ1-2 | once | TRBV24-1 | ATSDGLRYGYT
TRBJ2-7 | . | TRBV11-3 | ASSLGLASYEQY
TRBJ1-2 | . | TRBV7-2 | ASSAGQSTNYGYT
TRBJ1-2 | . | TRBV11-3 | ASSWTGPLGYT
TRBJ2-7 | . | TRBV30 | AWYPGAGGRREQY
TRBJ1-2 | . | TRBV27 | ASSLGTGAYGYT
TRBJ1-1 | . | TRBV7-9 | ASSNAGAGGNTEAF
TRBJ1-1 | . | TRBV20-1 | SARGTVEAF
TRBJ2-1 | . | TRBV10-3 | AISVRQELIEQF
TRBJ2-2 | . | TRBV27 | ASSLRPSGTGELF
TRBJ1-5 | . | TRBV10-3 | AISPGQGVEQPQH
TRBJ2-3 | . | TRBV4-1 | ASRTLAADTQY
TRBJ1-5 | . | TRBV6-5 | ASSAVYSNQPQH
TRBJ2-3 | . | TRBV10-3 | AINSGPSTDTQY